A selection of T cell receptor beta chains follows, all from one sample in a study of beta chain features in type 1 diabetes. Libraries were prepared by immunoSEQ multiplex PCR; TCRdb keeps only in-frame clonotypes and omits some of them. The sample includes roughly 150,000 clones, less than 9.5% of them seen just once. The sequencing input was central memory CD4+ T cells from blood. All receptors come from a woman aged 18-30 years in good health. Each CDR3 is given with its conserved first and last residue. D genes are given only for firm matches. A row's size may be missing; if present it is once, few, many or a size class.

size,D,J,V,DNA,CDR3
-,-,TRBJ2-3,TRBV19,TGTGCCAGTAGTAGGGGCACGTTGGATACGCAGTATTTT,CASSRGTLDTQYF
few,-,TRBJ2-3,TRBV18,TGTGCCAGCTCACCACGAGATGCCGTATTCGCGGCAGATACGCAGTATTTT,CASSPRDAVFAADTQYF
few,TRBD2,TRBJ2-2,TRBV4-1,TGCGCCAGCAGCCAAGAGGGGACTAGCGGGTTCGCGAACACCGGGGAGCTGTTTTTT,CASSQEGTSGFANTGELFF
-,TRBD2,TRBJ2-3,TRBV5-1,TGCGCCAGCAGCATTGGGACTAGCGGGGGCGGAGATACGCAGTATTTT,CASSIGTSGGGDTQYF
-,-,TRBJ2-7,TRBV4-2,TGTGCCAGCCCTAGCCTAAACAGAGACTACGAGCAGTACTTC,CASPSLNRDYEQYF
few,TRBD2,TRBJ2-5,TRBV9,TGTGCCAGCAGCGCCACTAGCGGGGGCCACGAGACCCAGTACTTC,CASSATSGGHETQYF
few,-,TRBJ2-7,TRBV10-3,TGTGCCATCAGTGTGGGGACAGGGGTACTAGCGGGAAACTACGAGCAGTACTTC,CAISVGTGVLAGNYEQYF
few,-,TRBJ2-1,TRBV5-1,TGCGCCAGCAGCTTGGCCGCAGGGGAACTCTACAATGAGCAGTTCTTC,CASSLAAGELYNEQFF
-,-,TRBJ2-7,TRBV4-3,TGCGCCAGCAGCCTCGACAGAGACTCCTACGAGCAGTACTTC,CASSLDRDSYEQYF
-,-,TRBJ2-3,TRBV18,TGTGCCAGCTCACCGACACTAGACGTTACAGATACGCAGTATTTT,CASSPTLDVTDTQYF
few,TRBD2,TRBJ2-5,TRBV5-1,TGCGCCAGCAGCTTGGGAGGGAAAGCGGGGGTCGAGACCCAGTACTTC,CASSLGGKAGVETQYF
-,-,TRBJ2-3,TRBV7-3,TGTGCCAGCAGTGAAGCGGTTAGCACAGATACGCAGTATTTT,CASSEAVSTDTQYF
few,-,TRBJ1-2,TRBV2,TGTGCCAGCAGTCCGAGGACAGCAGCCACCTTC,CASSPRTAATF
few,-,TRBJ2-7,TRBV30,TGTGCCTGGAGCAGGGGCCAATCCTACGAGCAGTACTTC,CAWSRGQSYEQYF